This entry features one T cell receptor beta chain sequence. Germline loops: CDR1 SGDLS, CDR2 YYNGEE. This CDR3 comprises 14 residues. V shed 5 bases, J shed 9 bases, and the junction held 8 bases outside the gene matches. The record originates from a study of blood T cell repertoires in COVID-19. Study-level information: Some COVID-19 samples were acute and others convalescent; all came from the United States, Italy and Spain. In each case, the material was cDNA or gDNA derived from T cells, B-cell-depleted T cells, or PBMCs.

In the original workflow: The assay estimated nucleated cells by amplifying reference gene primers. Method: immunoSEQ multiplex PCR; TCRdb's copy keeps in-frame clones and lacks some. V, J and clone size derive from that table, while D and trimming were established from the DNA sequence. The table shows fewer than 40,000 clones, with over 80% occurring only once. The sample comprised peripheral blood. The receptor comes from a human donor in a cohort sampled during active COVID-19. The J gene is TRBJ2-1, the V gene TRBV9; 10 nucleotides align to TRBD2. The CDR3 spells CASSTSGGAFEQFF. The CDR3 DNA reads TGTGCCAGCAGTACGAGCGGGGGGGCATTTGAGCAGTTCTTC.